A selection of T cell receptor beta chains follows, all from one sample in a study of blood T cell repertoires in COVID-19. Profiled with immunoSEQ multiplex PCR; TCRdb holds only in-frame clones, not every one. Of roughly 410,000 clones in the sample, roughly 90% are singletons; the top ten hold roughly 1.2%. Sequences were obtained from peripheral blood. These receptors were taken from a man aged 40-49 years with acute or convalescent COVID-19. The CDR3 runs from the conserved cysteine through the conserved F or W. D genes are given only for firm matches. Expanded clones get a size class; other rows say once, few or many, or leave the size out.

TRBV13	TRBD2	-	TRBJ2-3	CASSNQKPTGTSVADTQYF	TGTGCCAGCAGCAACCAAAAACCGACCGGGACTAGCGTAGCAGATACGCAGTATTTT
TRBV4-1	-	-	TRBJ2-5	CASSQAGNLQETQYF	TGCGCCAGCAGCCAAGCCGGGAACCTCCAAGAGACCCAGTACTTC
TRBV4-2	TRBD1	-	TRBJ2-7	CASRGTVFSYEQYF	TGTGCCAGCAGGGGGACAGTCTTCTCCTACGAGCAGTACTTC
TRBV27	-	-	TRBJ2-1	CASSLAGANEQFF	TGTGCCAGCAGTTTAGCAGGGGCCAATGAGCAGTTCTTC
TRBV6-4	-	-	TRBJ1-5	CASSDSDSGFDQPQHF	TGTGCCAGCAGTGACTCAGACAGCGGGTTCGATCAGCCCCAGCATTTT
TRBV13	TRBD2	-	TRBJ2-1	CASNWALSGLGGDNEQFF	TGTGCCAGCAACTGGGCCCTTAGCGGGCTTGGCGGGGACAATGAGCAGTTCTTC
TRBV4-1	TRBD1	-	TRBJ1-6	CASSHTGEGSPLHF	TGCGCCAGCAGCCACACAGGGGAAGGATCACCCCTCCACTTT
TRBV6-4	-	-	TRBJ1-1	CASSGGRGTEAFF	TGTGCCAGCAGTGGCGGGAGGGGAACTGAAGCTTTCTTT
TRBV3-1/TRBV3-2	TRBD1	-	TRBJ2-6	CASSSRQGVEGANVLTF	TGTGCCAGCAGCAGCCGACAGGGTGTGGAAGGGGCCAACGTCCTGACTTTC
TRBV28	-	-	TRBJ2-3	CASSLPGLRLADTQYF	TGTGCCAGCAGTTTACCGGGGTTACGTTTGGCAGATACGCAGTATTTT
TRBV6-6	TRBD1	-	TRBJ1-5	CASGGTGDNQPQHF	TGTGCCAGCGGCGGGACAGGAGACAATCAGCCCCAGCATTTT
TRBV6-1	-	-	TRBJ2-7	CASSEPAGTPTYEQYF	TGTGCCAGCAGTGAACCGGCAGGGACACCTACCTACGAGCAGTACTTC
TRBV10-3	-	-	TRBJ2-3	CATEGGDTQYF	TGTGCCACCGAGGGGGGGGATACGCAGTATTTT
TRBV5-1	-	-	TRBJ1-2	CASSYQVDYGYTF	TGCGCCAGCAGCTATCAGGTGGACTATGGCTACACCTTC
TRBV14	TRBD2	-	TRBJ2-3	CASSQGESGRGSPADTQYF	TGTGCCAGCAGCCAAGGGGAGAGCGGGAGAGGGAGTCCGGCAGATACGCAGTATTTT
TRBV7-9	-	-	TRBJ2-7	CASSLVRIPYEQYF	TGTGCCAGCAGCTTAGTTCGTATCCCTTACGAGCAGTACTTC
TRBV4-1	-	once	TRBJ1-2	CASSQGPDWNYGYTF	TGCGCCAGCAGCCAAGGTCCGGACTGGAACTATGGCTACACCTTC
TRBV24-1	TRBD1	-	TRBJ1-1	CATSPGQGIEAFF	TGTGCCACCAGCCCGGGACAGGGGATCGAAGCTTTCTTT
TRBV4-1	TRBD2	-	TRBJ2-7	CASRPLAGVSYEQYF	TGCGCCAGCAGGCCGCTAGCGGGAGTTTCCTACGAGCAGTACTTC
TRBV9	-	few	TRBJ1-6	CASSPRDNSNSPLHF	TGTGCCAGCAGCCCCCGGGACAACTCTAATTCACCCCTCCACTTT
TRBV2	-	-	TRBJ1-4	CASSQERGNEKLFF	TGTGCCAGCAGTCAGGAACGGGGTAATGAAAAACTGTTTTTT
TRBV27	-	-	TRBJ2-7	CASSIGGGEQYF	TGTGCCAGCAGTATTGGGGGCGGCGAGCAGTACTTC
TRBV18	TRBD2	-	TRBJ2-3	CASSPNSGTTDTQYF	TGTGCCAGCTCACCCAATAGCGGGACGACAGATACGCAGTATTTT
TRBV4-1	TRBD1	once	TRBJ1-1	CASSHRGQMNTEAFF	TGCGCCAGCAGCCACCGGGGACAGATGAACACTGAAGCTTTCTTT
TRBV6-1	-	-	TRBJ1-6	CASSATDRLSYNSPLHF	TGTGCCAGCAGTGCGACAGATCGGTTATCCTATAATTCACCCCTCCACTTT
TRBV15	-	-	TRBJ2-2	CATSLAATNTGELFF	TGTGCCACCAGCTTAGCGGCCACGAACACCGGGGAGCTGTTTTTT
TRBV18	TRBD1	-	TRBJ1-6	CASSGYGQGHSPLHF	TGTGCCAGCTCTGGCTACGGACAGGGGCATTCACCCCTCCACTTT
TRBV5-1	TRBD2	-	TRBJ2-1	CASSAVAGGPNEQFF	TGCGCCAGCAGCGCGGTAGCGGGAGGGCCCAATGAGCAGTTCTTC
TRBV5-8	TRBD2	-	TRBJ2-3	CASSPGLAVSTDTQYF	TGTGCCAGCAGCCCGGGACTAGCGGTTAGCACAGATACGCAGTATTTT
TRBV18	TRBD1	-	TRBJ2-7	CASSMEQGPYEQYF	TGTGCCAGCTCCATGGAACAGGGGCCCTACGAGCAGTACTTC
TRBV18	-	-	TRBJ1-2	CASSPNFDGTADYGYTF	TGTGCCAGCTCACCAAATTTCGACGGAACAGCCGATTATGGCTACACCTTC
TRBV5-6	TRBD2	-	TRBJ2-2	CASSLRGLAGRVYTGELFF	TGTGCCAGCAGCTTACGGGGACTAGCGGGAAGGGTATACACCGGGGAGCTGTTTTTT
TRBV19	-	-	TRBJ1-1	CASKEGAEAFF	TGTGCCAGTAAGGAAGGGGCTGAAGCTTTCTTT
TRBV7-6	-	-	TRBJ1-1	CASSLVPGEGTEAFF	TGTGCCAGCAGCTTAGTCCCAGGGGAGGGCACTGAAGCTTTCTTT
TRBV9	TRBD2	-	TRBJ2-3	CASSPGLATDTQYF	TGTGCCAGCAGCCCCGGACTAGCTACAGATACGCAGTATTTT
TRBV6-1	-	-	TRBJ2-5	CASKVRDLETQYF	TGTGCCAGCAAGGTGAGGGATCTGGAGACCCAGTACTTC
TRBV5-5	-	-	TRBJ1-1	CASSFGGAEAFF	TGTGCCAGCAGCTTTGGCGGGGCTGAAGCTTTCTTT
TRBV30	-	-	TRBJ1-2	CAWSTGQWGYTF	TGTGCCTGGAGTACAGGACAGTGGGGCTACACCTTC
TRBV19	-	-	TRBJ1-1	CASSLNTEAFF	TGTGCCTCTTCTTTGAACACTGAAGCTTTCTTT
TRBV25-1	-	few	TRBJ2-7	CASSVAAGQYF	TGTGCCAGCAGTGTGGCGGCGGGGCAGTACTTC
TRBV28	-	-	TRBJ2-7	CASSPTGVLGYEQYF	TGTGCCAGCAGTCCCACGGGGGTCCTAGGCTACGAGCAGTACTTC